These 10 T cell receptor beta chains originate from one sample sequenced in a study of T cell repertoires in cytomegalovirus infection. These receptors' targets are unknown. TCRdb fed the reads into MiXCR, producing one record per CDR3 protein. The sample has a few hundred thousand distinct CDR3 sequences; about 44% are singletons. This material consisted of cultured PBMCs, taken from culture after CMV antigen stimulation. Source of these receptors: a human donor in good health (CMV status not recorded). Some clones in this sample may be carry-over from other donors' samples.

This clonotype was seen more than once but under ten times. The V gene is TRBV11-2, the J gene TRBJ1-1; D remains ambiguous. V was shortened by 6 bases and J by 4 bases, with 9 bases between the two germline ends. Germline loops: CDR1 SGHAT, CDR2 FQNNGV. The CDR3 runs to 12 residues. In DNA, the CDR3 is TGTGCCAGCAGAAGGGCAAGCACTGAAGCTTTCTTT. Translating gives CASRRASTEAFF.

This clonotype was counted only a few times. The chain employs TRBV6-6 and TRBJ2-4; TRBD2 might be the D (6 bases). Germline loops: CDR1 MNHNY, CDR2 SVGAGI (reference sequence). The CDR3 covers 18 residues. Trimming took off 4 bases at V and 0 bases at J, with 19 bases between the two ends. The CDR3 protein is CASSSPPGKRAAKNIQYF. The DNA of the CDR3 is TGTGCCAGCAGTTCCCCTCCAGGAAAGCGGGCAGCCAAAAACATTCAGTACTTC.

A few counts support this clonotype. The V call is TRBV7-2, the J call TRBJ1-2; D ambiguous. Looked up from germline, CDR1 is SGHTA and CDR2 is FQGNSA. The germline V and J ends were trimmed by 5 bases and 8 bases, with 18 bases remaining between them. CDR3 size: 14 residues. The CDR3 DNA sequence: TGTGCCAGCAGCCTCGGCAGCTCGGGATGGGGCTACACCTTC. Amino acids: CASSLGSSGWGYTF.

This chain joins TRBV10-3 and TRBJ2-3; D might be TRBD1 or TRBD2, each matching 5 bases. Trimming stripped 4 bases from V and 2 bases from J, with 10 bases between. The germline V gene encodes CDR1 ENHRY and CDR2 SYGVKD. This CDR3 comprises 14 residues. CDR3 region: CAISGEGSTDTQYF. The CDR3 DNA sequence: TGTGCCATCAGTGGCGAGGGGTCCACAGATACGCAGTATTTT.

The chain uses TRBV5-1 and TRBJ2-5, with 8 bases lining up with TRBD1. V trimming: 5 bases; J trimming: 5 bases; junction bases outside the gene matches: 11. Per the germline V gene, CDR1 is SGHRS and CDR2 is YFSETQ. This CDR3 spans 15 amino acids. CDR3 DNA sequence: TGCGCCAGCAGTTTATCAGGGGGCGCATTGGAGACCCAGTACTTC. Encoded protein: CASSLSGGALETQYF.

This chain links TRBV20-1 with TRBJ2-1; 7 positions match TRBD2. This CDR3 has 14 amino acids. Germline V gene sequence: CDR1 DFQATT, CDR2 SNEGSKA (reference sequence). J lost 7 bases, V lost 1 base, and 7 bases had no gene match. The CDR3 sequence is CSARGWGGRNEQFF. The CDR3 DNA reads TGCAGTGCTAGAGGCTGGGGGGGGAGGAATGAGCAGTTCTTC.

In this sample, this clonotype turned up a few times. The V call is TRBV4-3, the J call TRBJ2-2; D is ambiguous. The CDR3 has 17 amino acids. The germline V gene encodes CDR1 LGHNA and CDR2 YSLEER. Trimming took off 0 bases at V and 6 bases at J, with 17 bases between the two ends. The DNA for the CDR3 is TGCGCCAGCAGCCAAGATGTCGGCAGCAAAGGGTCCGGGGAGCTGTTTTTT. This encodes CASSQDVGSKGSGELFF.

In this sample, this clonotype turned up a few times. The chain joins TRBV11-2 to TRBJ2-5, with 10 bases that match TRBD1. Germline lookup yields CDR1 SGHAT and CDR2 FQNNGV. V was pared by 5 bases and J by 5 bases, with 11 bases of the junction left unmatched. This CDR3 spans 16 amino acids. The CDR3 spells CASSIPGQGEWETQYF. CDR3 nucleotide sequence: TGTGCCAGCAGCATCCCTGGACAGGGGGAATGGGAGACCCAGTACTTC.

The rearrangement joins TRBV7-2 to TRBJ2-5, with D perhaps assigned TRBD1 or TRBD2 (5 bases each). Looked up from germline, CDR1 is SGHTA and CDR2 is FQGNSA. V lost 1 base and J 5 bases, leaving 11 bases between the germline ends. The CDR3 contains 14 residues. CDR3 residues: CASSLVSRDETQYF. CDR3 coding DNA: TGTGCCAGCAGCTTAGTGTCCAGGGACGAGACCCAGTACTTC.

The chain joins TRBV20-1 to TRBJ2-1, with 7 nucleotides matching TRBD2. V shed 0 bases and J 2 bases; nucleotides not matched to a gene: 7. This CDR3 spans 16 amino acids. The germline CDR1 and CDR2 sequences are DFQATT and SNEGSKA (reference sequence). CDR3 amino acids: CSARESTSATYNEQFF. In DNA form, the CDR3 reads TGCAGTGCTAGAGAATCTACTAGCGCGACCTACAATGAGCAGTTCTTC.